This T cell receptor (beta chain) was sequenced in a study of T cell responses to AZD1222 COVID-19 vaccine (TCRdb year 2021). Study-level background: AZD1222 recipients given second doses at about 4 weeks or at about 12 weeks were pooled, since spike-specific TCR depth and breadth were not found to differ between the two schedules. Trial participants were enrolled into age subgroups of 18-55, 56-69 and 70-plus years, which contained 148, 28 and 57 TCR-sequenced participants, respectively. TCR sequencing was performed for 233 trial participants, of whom about 200 were given two doses of AZD1222 and around 25 were given two doses of MenACWY control vaccine.

As to this clone: Its antigen has not been determined. No base quality values were provided; no much bigger clone lies one nucleotide off.

The CDR3 regions of human TCRbeta chains were analyzed by immunosequencing. On the authors' methods: TCRs in the repertoires were compared against a reference library of SARS-CoV-2-specific TCRs that had been generated with the MIRA antigen-specificity platform. Breadth was defined as the fraction of unique TCRs that were SARS-CoV-2-associated. Depth was defined as the fraction of total T cells that were SARS-CoV-2-associated. Each spike-specific TCR was assigned to its reactive spike region and to a CD4 or CD8 class using the MIRA data. Log10-transformed breadth and depth values were compared by one-way ANOVA with Sidak's multiple comparisons tests. Held by TCRdb, this immuneACCESS table contains in-frame sequences only and omits some clones. Under half of the omission traces to an unresolved V gene where checked; the cause of the rest is unknown. V and J calls and clone size follow that table, whereas D and trimming were derived from the DNA. The table for this sample lists 150,000 or so clones; around nine tenths of them were counted only once. The ten biggest clones cover around 5.5% of the sample.

In light of the paper, this sample's time point label describes: baseline before first vaccination. Samples from vaccinated people were obtained from the UK trials COV001 and COV002, which included a single-blind randomized controlled phase 2/3 trial of AZD1222 (ChAdOx1 nCoV-19) in healthy adults. For TCRbeta chain sequencing, PBMC samples were collected from trial participants at day 0 and at day 28 after the second dose. Taken from the germline V gene (reference sequence), the CDR1 and CDR2 loops are LNHDA and SQIVND. The CDR3, from cysteine to phenylalanine, totals 15 residues. Here the CDR3 DNA is all that survives: 45 bases in frame from base 1. Compared with germline, V lacks 3 bases and J lacks 7 bases; bases without a gene match: 9. Paper-wide results and their limitations: Participants were mostly white British, with more females than males. The authors suggested clonal diversity may have been underestimated. Epitopes outside the regions mutated in the B.1.351 and B.1.1.7 variants were reportedly recognized by nearly half of the unique spike-specific TCRs. No day 14 peak-response samples were available, so repertoires were characterized only after the peak T cell response. The 56-69-year group was small, and its depth increase did not reach significance, likely because of low power. Conclusions about previously exposed vaccinees were limited because only six or seven AZD1222 recipients were SARS-CoV-2 seropositive at baseline. CD4 TCRs associated with the vaccine covered the entire spike protein, and the dominant responses were in regions 160-218 and 743-854. After two AZD1222 doses, spike-specific TCR breadth and depth were significantly higher than at day 0 and than in MenACWY recipients.

The clonotype comes from an adult in good health. The source material was peripheral blood, sampled on day 0 of AZD1222 vaccination. The chain joins TRBV19 to TRBJ2-7; 10 central bases correspond to TRBD1. The DNA sequence is TGTGCCAGTAGTATCGGGACAGGGGTTGCCTGGGAGCAGTACTTC. Protein translation: CASSIGTGVAWEQYF.